The 11 T cell receptor beta chains given below trace back to one sample, sequenced in a study of OX40 agonist ivuxolimab in advanced cancers. Method: immunoSEQ multiplex PCR; TCRdb's copy keeps in-frame clones and lacks some. The sample yields about 90,000 clones, about nine tenths seen once. Sequences were derived from CD4+ or CD8+ T cells sorted from blood, sampled in a trial of the OX40 agonist ivuxolimab. The receptors derive from an adult with an advanced solid tumor such as melanoma, head and neck, liver or kidney cancer.

The V and J genes are TRBV19 and TRBJ2-4; perhaps D is TRBD1 or TRBD2 (5 bases each). The CDR3 length is 16 residues. Germline-derived CDR1 and CDR2 are LNHDA and SQIVND (reference sequence). Trimming pared 5 bases from V and 4 bases from J, leaving 18 bases between. Here the CDR3 DNA reads TGTGCCAGTAGTCCCCTCCGCGGAGGACAAAAAAACATTCAGTACTTC. This codes for CASSPLRGGQKNIQYF.

A note on this clone: The junction departs from germline at one end; a sequencing error may be responsible. The CDR3 is CATSSGETQYF. The CDR3 DNA reads TGTGCCACCAGCTCGGGGGAGACCCAGTACTTC. V is TRBV11-1 and J is TRBJ2-5, with D tentatively TRBD2 (5 bases). The CDR3 extends over 11 amino acids. In germline, CDR1 is SGHAT, CDR2 FQDESV (reference sequence).

The chain uses TRBV5-4 and TRBJ2-6; 8 nucleotides line up with TRBD1. This CDR3 is 17 amino acids long. Germline values: CDR1 SGHNT, CDR2 YYREEE (reference sequence). The V segment lost 0 bases and the J segment 0 bases; nucleotides outside the gene matches: 2. CDR3 amino acids: CASSLGTGSSGANVLTF. Written as DNA, the CDR3 is TGTGCCAGCAGCTTGGGGACAGGGAGCTCTGGGGCCAACGTCCTGACTTTC.

This sequence joins TRBV4-2 and TRBJ2-5; D may be TRBD1 (5 bases). The ends were cut back, 1 base at V and 5 bases at J, with 17 bases in the middle. Looked up from germline, CDR1 is LGHNA and CDR2 is YNFKEQ. CDR3 length: 16 residues. The DNA of the CDR3 is TGTGCCAGCAGCCAAGCGGTTGGCAGGGCAGGGGAGACCCAGTACTTC. This codes for CASSQAVGRAGETQYF.

The chain joins TRBV28 to TRBJ2-1; 7 nucleotides line up with TRBD2. Germline V lookup: CDR1 MDHEN, CDR2 SYDVKM. The CDR3 is made up of 16 amino acids. V shed 4 bases and J 4 bases; nucleotides not matched to a gene: 10. The CDR3 is CASSSRTRGQYNEQFF. The CDR3 bases are TGTGCCAGCAGTTCCAGGACTAGAGGGCAATACAATGAGCAGTTCTTC. Based on the CDR3 plus reference TRBV28 and TRBJ2-1, the full variable domain is DVKVTQSSRYLVKRTGEKVFLECVQDMDHENMFWYRQDPGLGLRLIYFSYDVKMKEKGDIPEGYSVSREKKERFSLILESASTNQTSMYLCASSSRTRGQYNEQFFGPGTRLTVL.

A note on this clone: The junction and the germline gene differ at one end; a read error may be behind it. V is TRBV11-3 and J is TRBJ2-1, with D perhaps TRBD2 (6 bases). CDR1 and CDR2 from the germline V gene are SGHNT and YENEEA. CDR3 length equals 15 residues. Here the CDR3 reads CASSLGTISFNEQFF. In DNA form, the CDR3 reads TGTGCCAGCAGCTTAGGGACTATTTCCTTCAATGAGCAGTTCTTC.

The rearrangement links TRBV15 to TRBJ2-1, with no clear D. CDR3 size: 16 residues. In germline, CDR1 is LNHNV, CDR2 YYDKDF (reference sequence). The ends were cut back, 5 bases at V and 4 bases at J, with 18 bases in the middle. The chain's CDR3 is CATSGYAQVSYNEQFF. CDR3 coding DNA: TGTGCCACCAGCGGATATGCTCAGGTTTCATACAATGAGCAGTTCTTC.

The chain couples TRBV7-5 to TRBJ1-5; the table names TRBD1, a call not compared with the DNA. TRBV7-5 is a listed pseudogene. This CDR3 contains 16 residues. CDR3 nucleotide sequence: TGTGCCAGAAGCCCCAAGACAGGGGGCTGGAATCAGCCCCAGCATTTT. It specifies CARSPKTGGWNQPQHF.

This chain uses TRBV28 with TRBJ2-1; 14 bases fit TRBD2. Germline V gives CDR1 MDHEN, CDR2 SYDVKM. J gave up 0 bases and V 5 bases, and 15 bases lay outside the gene matches. The CDR3 has 21 residues. CDR3 sequence reads: CASSPGTSGRKGGFSYNEQFF. The CDR3 DNA sequence: TGTGCCAGCAGTCCCGGGACTAGCGGGAGAAAGGGGGGTTTCTCCTACAATGAGCAGTTCTTC.

J is TRBJ2-7 and V is TRBV11-3, with D perhaps TRBD1 or TRBD2 (5 bases each). The CDR3 spans 18 residues. V lost 1 base to trimming and J lost 1 base, with 20 bases between them. Germline V lookup: CDR1 SGHNT, CDR2 YENEEA. CDR3 DNA: TGTGCCAGCAGCTTAGTTGGGACCGACCGCTCCCGATCCTACGAGCAGTACTTC. It yields the protein CASSLVGTDRSRSYEQYF.

This chain links TRBV19 with TRBJ2-1; 7 bases are shared with TRBD1. The J segment lost 9 bases and the V segment lost 1 base, leaving 9 bases of the junction unmatched. Looked up from germline, CDR1 is LNHDA and CDR2 is SQIVND (reference sequence). The CDR3 loop spans 15 amino acids. CDR3 DNA sequence: TGTGCCAGTAGTATAGGGGGCGCCAGGACAGGTGAGCAGTTCTTC. Residues: CASSIGGARTGEQFF.